The sample holds many counts of the clone carrying this T cell receptor beta chain. Its target is not known. These data come from a study of CD8 T cells in ankylosing spondylitis. V dropped 5 bases and J dropped 12 bases, with 11 bases sitting between them. The CDR3 runs to 11 residues. CDR1 and CDR2 from the germline V gene are MNHEY and SVGEGT. Construction of TCR beta libraries was performed using quantitative 5'-RACE with molecular barcodes. TCRdb used MiXCR to reprocess the 5' RACE reads, holding one entry per CDR3 protein. The sample carries about 700,000 distinct CDR3 sequences, around 17% recorded once. Study results and caveats: Some motif variants were previously reported in reactive arthritis synovial fluid and blood. The study identified a TCR beta motif of several highly homologous variants that appeared characteristic of ankylosing spondylitis blood. According to the report, clones linked to the disease were significantly enriched in matched synovial fluid samples taken from ankylosing spondylitis patients.

The chain links TRBV6-2 or TRBV6-3 to TRBJ2-1; D is uncertain. Material for sequencing was blood, either unsorted or a sorted T cell fraction (not recorded which). The source of this sequence is a male donor with ankylosing spondylitis. CDR3 nucleotides: TGTGCCAGCAGTCAGAAAGGCTTGCAGTTCTTC. Translated, it gives CASSQKGLQFF.